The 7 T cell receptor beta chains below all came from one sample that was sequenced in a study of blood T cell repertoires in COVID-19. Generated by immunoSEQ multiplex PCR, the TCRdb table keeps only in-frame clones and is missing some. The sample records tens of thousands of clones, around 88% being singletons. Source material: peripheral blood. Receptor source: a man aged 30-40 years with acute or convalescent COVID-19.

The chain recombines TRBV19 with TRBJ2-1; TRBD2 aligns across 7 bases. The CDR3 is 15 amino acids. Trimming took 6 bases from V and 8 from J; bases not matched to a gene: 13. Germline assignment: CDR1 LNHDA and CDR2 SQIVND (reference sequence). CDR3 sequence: CASRIRGEWIDEQFF. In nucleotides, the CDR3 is TGTGCCAGTAGGATTCGGGGGGAGTGGATCGATGAGCAGTTCTTC.

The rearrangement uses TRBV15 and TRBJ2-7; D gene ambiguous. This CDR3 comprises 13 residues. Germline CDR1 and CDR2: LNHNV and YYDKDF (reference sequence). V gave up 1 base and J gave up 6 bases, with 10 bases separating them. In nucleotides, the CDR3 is TGTGCCACCAGCAGAGGAGTTTTCGGCGAGCAGTACTTC. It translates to CATSRGVFGEQYF.

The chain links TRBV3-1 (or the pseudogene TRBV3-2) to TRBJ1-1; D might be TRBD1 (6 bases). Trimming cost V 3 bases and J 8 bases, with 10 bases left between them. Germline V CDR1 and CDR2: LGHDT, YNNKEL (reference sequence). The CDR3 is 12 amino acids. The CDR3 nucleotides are TGTGCCAGCAGCCAGACTACAGGGGAAGCTTTCTTT. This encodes CASSQTTGEAFF.

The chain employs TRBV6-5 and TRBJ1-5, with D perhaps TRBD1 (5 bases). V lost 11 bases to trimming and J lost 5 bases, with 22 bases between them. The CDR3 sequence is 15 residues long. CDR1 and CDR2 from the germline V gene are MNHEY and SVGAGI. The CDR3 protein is CAATKLDSFYQPQHF. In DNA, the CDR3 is TGTGCCGCCACCAAGCTTGACAGTTTTTATCAGCCCCAGCATTTT.

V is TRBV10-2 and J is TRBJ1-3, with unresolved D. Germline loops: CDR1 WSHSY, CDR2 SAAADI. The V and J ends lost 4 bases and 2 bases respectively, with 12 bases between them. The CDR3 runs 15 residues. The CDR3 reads CASSGLEGTGNTIYF. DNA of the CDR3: TGCGCCAGCAGTGGGCTGGAGGGAACTGGAAACACCATATATTTT.

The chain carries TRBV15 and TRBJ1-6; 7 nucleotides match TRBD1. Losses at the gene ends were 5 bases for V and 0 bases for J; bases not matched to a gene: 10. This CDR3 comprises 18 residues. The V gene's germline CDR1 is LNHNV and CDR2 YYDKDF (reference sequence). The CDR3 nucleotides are TGTGCCACCAGCCCCCGGGACAGTGGAAGCTCCTATAATTCACCCCTCCACTTT. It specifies CATSPRDSGSSYNSPLHF. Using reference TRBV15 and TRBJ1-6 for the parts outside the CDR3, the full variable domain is DAMVIQNPRYQVTQFGKPVTLSCSQTLNHNVMYWYQQKSSQAPKLLFHYYDKDFNNEADTPDNFQSRRPNTSFCFLDIRSPGLGDTAMYLCATSPRDSGSSYNSPLHFGNGTRLTVT.

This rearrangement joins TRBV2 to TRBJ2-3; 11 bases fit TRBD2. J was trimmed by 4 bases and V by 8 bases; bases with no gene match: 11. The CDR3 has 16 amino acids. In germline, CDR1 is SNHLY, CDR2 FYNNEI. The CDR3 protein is CASAPPVAGGADTQYF. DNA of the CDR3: TGTGCCAGCGCCCCTCCCGTAGCGGGAGGGGCAGATACGCAGTATTTT.